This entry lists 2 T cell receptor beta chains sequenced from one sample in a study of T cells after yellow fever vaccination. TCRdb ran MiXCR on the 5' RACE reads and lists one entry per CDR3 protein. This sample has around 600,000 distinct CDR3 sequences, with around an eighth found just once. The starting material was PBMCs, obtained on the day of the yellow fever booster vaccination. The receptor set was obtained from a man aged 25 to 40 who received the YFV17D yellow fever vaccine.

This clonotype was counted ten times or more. The CDR3 DNA reads as TGCAGTGCTAGAGGCCTCCCTAGCGCCGCGAACACCGGGGAGCTGTTTTTT. It encodes CSARGLPSAANTGELFF. The V gene is TRBV20-1, the J gene TRBJ2-2, with D possibly TRBD2 on 6 matching bases. This CDR3 has 17 amino acids. Germline V CDR1 and CDR2: DFQATT, SNEGSKA (reference sequence). Deletions cut 1 base from V and 0 bases from J, with 15 bases between.

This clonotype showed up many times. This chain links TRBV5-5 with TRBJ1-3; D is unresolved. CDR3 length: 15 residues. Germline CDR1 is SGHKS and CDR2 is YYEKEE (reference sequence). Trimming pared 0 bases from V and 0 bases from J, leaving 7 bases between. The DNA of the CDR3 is TGTGCCAGCAGCTTGGGACAAAGCTCTGGAAACACCATATATTTT. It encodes CASSLGQSSGNTIYF.